A selection of T cell receptor beta chains follows, all from one sample in a study of shared clonotypes between healthy human individuals. TCRdb's copy holds only in-frame clones and misses some; the assay was immunoSEQ multiplex PCR. Among 2 million or so clones listed, about 95% were seen once. Input material: naive CD8+ T cells sorted from blood. These receptors were obtained from a man between 18 and 35 years old in good health. CDR3s leave out the opening cysteine and the closing phenylalanine or tryptophan. Each record gives: V gene, D gene, J gene, CDR3 protein. A D gene is named only where the DNA matches it firmly.

TRBV7-2	TRBD2	TRBJ2-5	AKGTSGRLETQY
TRBV7-8	.	TRBJ2-4	ASSLTGTFDLAKNIQY
TRBV4-1	.	TRBJ2-7	ASSQVGPVTYEQY
TRBV9	.	TRBJ2-1	ASSVAGDEQF
TRBV6-6	TRBD1	TRBJ2-1	ASSAETGNYNEQF
TRBV2	.	TRBJ1-4	ASSPLWGLGEKLF
TRBV7-2	TRBD2	TRBJ2-1	ASSSTGGSFNEQF
TRBV5-4	.	TRBJ2-7	ASSLDGPYEQY
TRBV27	.	TRBJ2-7	AIGYNYEQY
TRBV27	TRBD2	TRBJ2-7	ASSLGGGPYEQY
TRBV7-9	.	TRBJ1-2	ASGAQGGYT
TRBV27	.	TRBJ2-3	ASSTESRDTQY
TRBV6-1	.	TRBJ2-7	ASSDFPGGSYEQY
TRBV9	.	TRBJ2-3	ASSVVPGADTQY
TRBV6-1	.	TRBJ1-5	ASRAGALGNQPQH
TRBV5-1	TRBD2	TRBJ2-3	ASSGVAGSLADTQY
TRBV6-1	TRBD2	TRBJ2-3	ASSDPSGIEGTDTQY
TRBV4-3	.	TRBJ2-1	ASSQEVAGGFSDEQF
TRBV11-2	.	TRBJ1-1	ASSLQRTEAF
TRBV6-1	TRBD2	TRBJ2-1	ASSNWGLAGNEQF
TRBV9	.	TRBJ1-2	ASSGTTFGYT
TRBV4-3	TRBD2	TRBJ2-5	ASSQEFSAGGPGETQY
TRBV30	.	TRBJ2-7	AWSAGVGDEQY
TRBV13	TRBD1	TRBJ2-1	ASSLGRTGSETYNEQF
TRBV16	.	TRBJ2-7	ASSHPGHRPEQY
TRBV4-3	TRBD2	TRBJ2-5	ASSQSLAGGPVEETQY
TRBV2	.	TRBJ1-2	ASSEAVSEGSFYGYT
TRBV6-5	TRBD1	TRBJ1-6	ASSYGQGNSPLH
TRBV19	.	TRBJ2-7	ASSMDRLEQY
TRBV9	.	TRBJ2-5	ASSVAVEETQY
TRBV10-3	TRBD1	TRBJ2-1	AISESSPGQEIYNEQF
TRBV5-5	TRBD1	TRBJ2-7	ASRTGQGIAYEQY
TRBV13	TRBD1	TRBJ2-7	ASSKGAYGYEQY
TRBV5-4	TRBD1	TRBJ2-5	ASSKEPQGSWETQY
TRBV27	.	TRBJ2-7	ASSSSPAASYEQY
TRBV27	.	TRBJ2-2	ASSYLPVQGSTGELF
TRBV20-1	TRBD1	TRBJ2-7	SAQQGYEQY
TRBV23-1	.	TRBJ1-5	ASSQSRGSNQPQH
TRBV28	TRBD1	TRBJ2-5	ASSPTGVSGETQY
TRBV30	.	TRBJ2-7	AWEEGLSEQY
TRBV7-2	.	TRBJ1-1	ASSSTKFDRLMNTEAF
TRBV29-1	TRBD2	TRBJ2-1	SVRAGYEQF
TRBV9	.	TRBJ2-2	ASSVAWPQNTGELF
TRBV4-3	TRBD1	TRBJ2-7	ASSPGTGEYEQY
TRBV7-8	.	TRBJ1-1	ASSLTWGATNTEAF
TRBV19	TRBD1	TRBJ1-1	ASSILDRGDTEAF
TRBV29-1	.	TRBJ2-5	SATVGDNQETQY
TRBV11-2	TRBD2	TRBJ2-3	ASSLDWTSGSTDTQY